The clone carrying this TCR beta chain was recorded only once. Antigen: not known. No conserved phenylalanine or tryptophan is present at the end of the CDR3, so a read error is the likely explanation. As for the donors, each was a healthy bone marrow donor. The PCR made use of 60 Vbeta and 13 Jbeta primers. Profiling relied on immunoSEQ multiplex PCR, and the TCRdb table lists in-frame clones only, not all of them. There are about 160,000 clones in the sample; more than 65% occur only once, and over 8% lies in the top ten. The data are from a study of cytomegalovirus exposure and HLA in healthy donors. Study information: Within an early data release were 65 million to 90 million unique TCRs drawn from HLA-typed donors. There were over 350 genotyped donors. Of these, 81% fell in the genetic ancestry cluster associated with self-reported Caucasian donors. Findings of the study overall: Likely technical artifact: a cluster of highly shared sequence variants.

This CDR3 region has 14 residues. Trimming cost V 2 bases and J 9 bases, with 11 bases left between them. CDR1 and CDR2 (germline): SNHLY, FYNNEI. The sequence was obtained from a man between 18 and 29 years old in good health and CMV-seropositive. The sample comprised PBMCs. The chain employs TRBV2 and TRBJ1-6; D remains ambiguous. Written as DNA, the CDR3 is TGTGCCAGCAGTGAATTTGGCCCCCTTTCACCCCTCCACCTT. It specifies CASSEFGPLSPLHL.